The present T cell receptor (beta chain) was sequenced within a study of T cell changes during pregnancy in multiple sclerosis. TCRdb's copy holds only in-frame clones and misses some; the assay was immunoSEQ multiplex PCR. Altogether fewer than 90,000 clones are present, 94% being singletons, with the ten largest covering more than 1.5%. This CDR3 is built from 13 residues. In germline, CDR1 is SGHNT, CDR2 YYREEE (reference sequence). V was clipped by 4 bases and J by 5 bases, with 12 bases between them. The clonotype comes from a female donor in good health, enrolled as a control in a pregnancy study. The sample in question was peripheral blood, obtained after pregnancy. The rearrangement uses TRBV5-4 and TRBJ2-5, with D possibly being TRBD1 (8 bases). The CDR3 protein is CASSTQGGETQYF. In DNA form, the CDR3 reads TGTGCCAGCAGCACACAGGGGGGGGAGACCCAGTACTTC.